The 18 T cell receptor beta chains below all came from one sample that was sequenced in a study of T cells in tuberculosis. TCRdb's table, derived via immunoSEQ multiplex PCR, lists solely in-frame clones and lacks some. This table has under 40,000 clones, around 94% appearing once. Sequencing input: PBMCs. The receptors were gathered from a donor aged 10 to 29 with latent tuberculosis or without tuberculosis infection.

In DNA, the CDR3 is TGTGCCAGCAGCTTCGGACAGAGGGGCGAAAAACTGTTTTTT. Translated, it gives CASSFGQRGEKLFF. V usage is TRBV5-6 and J usage is TRBJ1-4, with D perhaps TRBD1 (6 bases). The V end was cut by 2 bases, the J end by 8 bases, with 13 bases between. This CDR3 has 14 amino acids. Germline CDR1 SGHDT, CDR2 YYEEEE.

This chain joins TRBV10-1 and TRBJ2-2; 9 bases match TRBD1. This CDR3 spans 15 amino acids. Germline V gives CDR1 WNHNN, CDR2 SYGVQD (reference sequence). The J segment lost 8 bases and the V segment lost 0 bases, leaving 4 bases of the junction unmatched. The CDR3 sequence: CASSESLQGAGELFF. The CDR3 nucleotides are TGCGCCAGCAGTGAGTCGCTACAGGGGGCAGGGGAGCTGTTTTTT.

This clone appeared a few times. CDR3 loop: CASSLSRAGGWKEEQFF. CDR3 DNA: TGTGCCAGCAGTTTATCCCGGGCAGGGGGTTGGAAAGAGGAGCAGTTCTTC. The chain links TRBV27 to TRBJ2-1; 7 bases align to TRBD1. CDR3 length: 17 amino acids. V was clipped by 0 bases and J by 10 bases; unmatched bases: 15. Per the germline V gene, CDR1 is MNHEY and CDR2 is SMNVEV (reference sequence).

This clone is judged medium-sized. V gene TRBV5-5 combines with J gene TRBJ1-5, with D perhaps matching TRBD1 (5 bases). Trimming pared 2 bases from V and 2 bases from J, leaving 11 bases between. The CDR3 totals 15 residues. Germline CDR1 SGHKS, CDR2 YYEKEE (reference sequence). Here the CDR3 DNA reads TGTGCCAGCAGCTTTTGGGGGGAAGGCAATCAGCCCCAGCATTTT. Its translation is CASSFWGEGNQPQHF. The variable domain in full, with the rest retrieved from reference TRBV5-5 and TRBJ1-5, is DAGVTQSPTHLIKTRGQQVTLRCSPISGHKSVSWYQQVLGQGPQFIFQYYEKEERGRGNFPDRFSARQFPNYSSELNVNALLLGDSALYLCASSFWGEGNQPQHFGDGTRLSIL.

The chain carries TRBV7-9 and TRBJ1-1; TRBD1 matches 9 bases. This CDR3 is 12 amino acids long. CDR1 and CDR2 (germline): SEHNR, FQNEAQ (reference sequence). The J segment lost 12 bases and the V segment lost 3 bases, leaving 5 bases of the junction unmatched. The CDR3 protein is CASSFSGQGTFF. For the CDR3, the DNA is TGTGCCAGCAGCTTTAGCGGACAGGGGACTTTCTTT.

The chain employs TRBV19 and TRBJ1-5, with unresolved D. The V and J ends lost 7 bases and 4 bases respectively, with 20 bases between them. The germline CDR1 and CDR2 sequences are LNHDA and SQIVND (reference sequence). The CDR3 runs to 16 residues. This CDR3 is CASISSLGRENQPQHF. The CDR3 DNA reads as TGTGCCAGTATATCCTCCTTGGGAAGGGAGAATCAGCCCCAGCATTTT.

The chain recombines TRBV30 with TRBJ1-5; 9 bases agree with TRBD1. Germline trimming cut 3 bases from V and 5 bases from J; bases unmatched to any gene: 14. Germline-derived CDR1 and CDR2 are GTSNPN and SVGIG (reference sequence). The CDR3 totals 17 residues. CDR3 nucleotide sequence: TGTGCCTGGAGCCTCAGGACAGGGGCACCCTTCGATCAGCCCCAGCATTTT. It specifies CAWSLRTGAPFDQPQHF.

The chain links TRBV28 to TRBJ2-5; D may be TRBD2 (8 bases). The germline V gene has CDR1 MDHEN and CDR2 SYDVKM. The V and J ends lost 6 bases and 7 bases respectively, with 24 bases between them. This CDR3 has 16 residues. The CDR3 DNA reads as TGTGCCAGCAGCCTCGGGCTTAGCGGGACAGCCGGGACCCAGTACTTC. Translating gives CASSLGLSGTAGTQYF.

This chain uses TRBV5-1 with TRBJ1-2; the match to TRBD1 covers 10 bases. There are 19 residues in the CDR3. CDR1 SGHRS and CDR2 YFSETQ come from the germline V gene. Germline trimming cut 3 bases from V and 8 bases from J; bases unmatched to any gene: 22. The CDR3 DNA is TGCGCCAGCAGCTCTAACGGTGGCCGGGACAGGGGTAGGAGGAGAGGCTACACCTTC. It translates to CASSSNGGRDRGRRRGYTF.

The V call is TRBV6-6, the J call TRBJ1-2; no definite D call. This CDR3 has 13 residues. Germline V gene data show CDR1 as MNHNY and CDR2 as SVGAGI (reference sequence). The V end lost 7 bases, the J end lost 0 bases, and 9 bases lay between the germline ends. The CDR3 sequence is CASKGDSNYGYTF. The CDR3 nucleotides read TGTGCCAGCAAAGGTGACTCTAACTATGGCTACACCTTC.

The rearrangement joins TRBV4-2 to TRBJ2-3; tentative D call: TRBD2 (6 bases). CDR1 and CDR2 from the germline V gene are LGHNA and YNFKEQ. This CDR3 has 17 residues. V lost 4 bases and J lost 1, with 18 bases in between. The CDR3 DNA sequence: TGTGCCAGCAGCCCGGGAGAGACTAGAAGTCGCACAGATACGCAGTATTTT. Translating it yields CASSPGETRSRTDTQYF.

This chain joins TRBV9 and TRBJ2-1, with D perhaps matching TRBD2 (6 bases). CDR1 and CDR2 (germline): SGDLS, YYNGEE. Trimming left V 4 bases short and J 8 bases short, with 16 bases between. CDR3 length: 14 residues. The CDR3 DNA follows: TGTGCCAGCAGCTTCGGGGGTCCGGGGGATGAGCAGTTCTTC. It codes for CASSFGGPGDEQFF.

The chain has TRBV9 and TRBJ1-2, with 11 bases that match TRBD1. V gave up 3 bases and J gave up 7 bases; unmatched junction bases: 5. This CDR3 region has 14 residues. CDR1 is SGDLS, CDR2 YYNGEE, per germline. CDR3 residues: CASSEGDRGSGYTF. As DNA, the CDR3 is TGTGCCAGCAGCGAAGGGGACAGGGGGTCTGGCTACACCTTC.

This chain joins TRBV7-2 and TRBJ2-1, with D unresolved. The V end lost 3 bases, the J end lost 4 bases, and 13 bases lay between the germline ends. The CDR3 is 15 amino acids. Germline CDR1 reads SGHTA; CDR2 reads FQGNSA. As DNA, the CDR3 is TGTGCCAGCAGCTTCGACCCCCAGAGGTACAATGAGCAGTTCTTC. Its protein product is CASSFDPQRYNEQFF. The complete variable domain, with remaining parts taken from reference TRBV7-2 and TRBJ2-1, reads GAGVSQSPSNKVTEKGKDVELRCDPISGHTALYWYRQSLGQGLEFLIYFQGNSAPDKSGLPSDRFSAERTGGSVSTLTIQRTQQEDSAVYLCASSFDPQRYNEQFFGPGTRLTVL.

There are a few counts of this clone. The rearrangement joins TRBV5-1 to TRBJ1-1, with D maybe TRBD1 (6 bases). The CDR3 runs 16 residues. Germline V lookup: CDR1 SGHRS, CDR2 YFSETQ. The V gene lost 3 bases and the J gene lost 2 bases, with 17 bases spanning the gap. CDR3 in amino acids: CASSSNGRGDNTEAFF. CDR3 bases: TGCGCCAGCAGCTCTAATGGGAGGGGGGACAACACTGAAGCTTTCTTT. The full variable domain, its missing parts supplied by reference TRBV5-1 and TRBJ1-1, is KAGVTQTPRYLIKTRGQQVTLSCSPISGHRSVSWYQQTPGQGLQFLFEYFSETQRNKGNFPGRFSGRQFSNSRSEMNVSTLELGDSALYLCASSSNGRGDNTEAFFGQGTRLTVV.

The chain has TRBV10-1 and TRBJ2-3; 15 bases fit TRBD2. The junction had 5 bases not matched to a gene; V was cut back by 4 bases and J by 6 bases. This CDR3 is 16 amino acids long. Germline lookup yields CDR1 WNHNN and CDR2 SYGVQD (reference sequence). In DNA, the CDR3 is TGCGCCAGCAGTGCGAGGGGACTAGCGGGAGGTGATACGCAGTATTTT. This translates into CASSARGLAGGDTQYF.

J is TRBJ2-7 and V is TRBV9; D is unclear. V lost 0 bases and J lost 0, with 7 bases in between. The CDR3 length is 14 residues. Germline CDR1 SGDLS, CDR2 YYNGEE. The CDR3 loop reads CASSVDVSSYEQYF. As DNA, the CDR3 is TGTGCCAGCAGCGTAGATGTGAGCTCCTACGAGCAGTACTTC.

This chain uses TRBV6-4 with TRBJ1-1; D not resolved. The CDR3 runs to 14 residues. The germline gives CDR1 MRHNA, CDR2 SNTAGT. Deletions cut 0 bases from V and 1 base from J, with 6 bases between. The CDR3 DNA reads TGTGCCAGCAGTGACTCGTACAGGAACACTGAAGCTTTCTTT. Encoded protein: CASSDSYRNTEAFF.